This T cell receptor (beta chain) was observed in a study of blood T cells in healthy people across ages. General study findings and limits: Per-million-T-cell TCR beta diversity fell roughly linearly with age.

The second PCR ran about 6 to 11 cycles with a sample-barcoded 5' primer and J-beta primers. TCRdb analysed the 5' RACE reads with MiXCR anew, one entry per CDR3 protein. This table has 700,000 to 1,000,000 distinct CDR3 sequences, roughly 44% appearing once. This clonotype has only a few counts. Its antigen is not known. The CDR3 sequence is 13 residues long. Germline V CDR1 and CDR2: DFQATT, SNEGSKA (reference sequence). V was pared by 8 bases and J by 2 bases, with 14 bases between. The clonotype originates from a man in his sixties in good health. Input material: blood. The chain links TRBV20-1 to TRBJ2-3, with D possibly matching TRBD1 (5 bases). The chain's CDR3 is CSTAGYSTDTQYF. The DNA for the CDR3 is TGCAGTACAGCAGGGTACTCCACAGATACGCAGTATTTT.